This T cell receptor (beta chain) was recorded in a study of blood T cell repertoires in COVID-19. Study-wide context: Whether acute or convalescent, the COVID-19 samples came from the United States, Italy and Spain. PBMCs, B-cell-depleted T cells, or T cells were the source of the cDNA or gDNA that made up the material.

Authors' methods: Using reference gene primer amplification, nucleated cell counts were estimated. The repertoire was sequenced with immunoSEQ multiplex PCR; TCRdb's copy has only in-frame clones and lacks some. V and J calls and clone size are those listed in that table; D and trimming were worked out from the DNA. The sample has fewer than 250,000 clones, 87% seen once; the top ten hold just over 2.5%. The specimen was PBMCs or T cells enriched from blood (not recorded which). The source of this sequence is a woman in her twenties or thirties with acute COVID-19.

This CDR3 is CASSDIGGYGYTF. CDR3 in DNA: TGTGCCAGCAGTGACATAGGCGGCTATGGCTACACCTTC. The V gene is TRBV6-4, the J gene TRBJ1-2; no clear D. The CDR3 is made up of 13 amino acids. V lost 2 bases to trimming and J lost 4 bases, with 8 bases between them. In germline, CDR1 is MRHNA, CDR2 SNTAGT.